The TCR beta chain under discussion was sequenced for a study of cytomegalovirus exposure and HLA in healthy donors. At the level of the study: Early on, a data release was issued that held 65 million to 100 million unique TCRs from HLA-typed donors. Overall study results and limits: Earlier results showed most TCR beta V segments being productive about 87% or about 30% of the time.

Turning to this clone: The antigen remains undetermined.

The germline CDR1 and CDR2 sequences are SGHVS and FNYEAQ. The ends were cut back, 7 bases at V and 1 base at J, with 10 bases in the middle. This CDR3 spans 13 amino acids. Both 60 Vbeta primers and 13 Jbeta primers went into the PCR. Generated by immunoSEQ multiplex PCR, the TCRdb table keeps only in-frame clones and is missing some. Here the sample spans around 55,000 clones, 65% to 80% being singletons. The TCR was taken from a female donor in good health and CMV-seronegative. Source material: PBMCs. The chain carries TRBV7-6 and TRBJ2-5, with D hard to call. As DNA, the CDR3 is TGTGCCAGCACCCCGTCGGGCCAAGAGACCCAGTACTTC. It yields the protein CASTPSGQETQYF.